This T cell receptor beta chain was sequenced for a study of T cells after yellow fever vaccination. TCRdb analysed the 5' RACE reads with MiXCR anew, one entry per CDR3 protein. The sample consists of about 300,000 distinct CDR3 sequences, around 9.3% of them appearing once. Study-wide results and limits: Bulk-population clonotypes that are abundant could appear as contaminants in FACS-sorted repertoires. Most clones from primary vaccination resurfaced after the booster (approximately 96% CD4, 75% to 90% CD8).

Per germline, CDR1 SGHRS and CDR2 YFSETQ. The J segment lost 2 bases and the V segment lost 0 bases, leaving 3 bases of the junction unmatched. CDR3 length: 15 residues. This clonotype was observed many times. The antigen is unknown. This chain joins TRBV5-1 and TRBJ2-7, with TRBD2 matching over 9 bases. The sample was CD4+ T cells sorted from PBMCs, taken 5 days after the yellow fever booster vaccination. The receptor was derived from a man between 18 and 29 years old who received the YFV17D yellow fever vaccine. CDR3 region: CASSLVAGEAYEQYF. CDR3 DNA sequence: TGCGCCAGCAGCTTGGTAGCGGGGGAAGCCTACGAGCAGTACTTC.